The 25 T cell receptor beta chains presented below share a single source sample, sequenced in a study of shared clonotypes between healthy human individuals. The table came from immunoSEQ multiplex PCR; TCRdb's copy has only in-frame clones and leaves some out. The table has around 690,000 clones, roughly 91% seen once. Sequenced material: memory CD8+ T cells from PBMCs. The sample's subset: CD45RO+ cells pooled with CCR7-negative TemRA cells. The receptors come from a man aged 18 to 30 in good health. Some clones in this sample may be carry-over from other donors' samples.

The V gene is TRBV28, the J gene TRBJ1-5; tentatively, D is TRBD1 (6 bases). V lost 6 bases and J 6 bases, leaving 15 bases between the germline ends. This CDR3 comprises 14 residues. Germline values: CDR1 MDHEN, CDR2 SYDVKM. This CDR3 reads CASRLIGGGQPQHF. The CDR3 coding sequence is TGTGCCAGCAGACTCATAGGGGGGGGTCAGCCCCAGCATTTT.

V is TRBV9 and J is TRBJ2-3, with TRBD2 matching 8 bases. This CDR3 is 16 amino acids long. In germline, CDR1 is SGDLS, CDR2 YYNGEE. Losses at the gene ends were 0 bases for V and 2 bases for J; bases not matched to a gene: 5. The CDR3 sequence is CASSVELAGITDTQYF. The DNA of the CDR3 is TGTGCCAGCAGCGTAGAATTAGCGGGGATCACAGATACGCAGTATTTT. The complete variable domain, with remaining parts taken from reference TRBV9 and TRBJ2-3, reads DSGVTQTPKHLITATGQRVTLRCSPRSGDLSVYWYQQSLDQGLQFLIQYYNGEERAKGNILERFSAQQFPDLHSELNLSSLELGDSALYFCASSVELAGITDTQYFGPGTRLTVL.

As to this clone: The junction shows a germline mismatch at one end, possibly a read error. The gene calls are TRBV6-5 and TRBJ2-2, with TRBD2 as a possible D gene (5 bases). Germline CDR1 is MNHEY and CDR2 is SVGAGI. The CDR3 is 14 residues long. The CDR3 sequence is CASSYWENSGELFF. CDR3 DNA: TGTGCCAGCAGTTACTGGGAGAACTCCGGGGAGCTGTTTTTT.

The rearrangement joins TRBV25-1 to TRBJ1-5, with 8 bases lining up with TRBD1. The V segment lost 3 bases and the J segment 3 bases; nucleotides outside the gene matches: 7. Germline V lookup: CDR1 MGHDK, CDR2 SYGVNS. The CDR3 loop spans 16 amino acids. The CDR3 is CASSDTGTGFNQPQHF. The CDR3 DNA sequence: TGTGCCAGCAGTGATACCGGGACAGGTTTCAATCAGCCCCAGCATTTT.

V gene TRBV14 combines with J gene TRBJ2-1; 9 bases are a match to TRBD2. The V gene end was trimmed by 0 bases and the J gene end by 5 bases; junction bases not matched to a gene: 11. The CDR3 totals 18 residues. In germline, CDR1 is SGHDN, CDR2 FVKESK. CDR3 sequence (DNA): TGTGCCAGCAGCCAAGAGTTATTTAGCGGGAGTTTAGACAATGAGCAGTTCTTC. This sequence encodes CASSQELFSGSLDNEQFF.

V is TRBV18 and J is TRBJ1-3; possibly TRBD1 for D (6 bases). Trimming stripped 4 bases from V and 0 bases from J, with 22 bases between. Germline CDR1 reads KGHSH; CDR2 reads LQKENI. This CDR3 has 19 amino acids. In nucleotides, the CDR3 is TGTGCCAGCTCACTGAGCGTCAGGGGCCTGCGGAGCTCTGGAAACACCATATATTTT. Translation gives CASSLSVRGLRSSGNTIYF.

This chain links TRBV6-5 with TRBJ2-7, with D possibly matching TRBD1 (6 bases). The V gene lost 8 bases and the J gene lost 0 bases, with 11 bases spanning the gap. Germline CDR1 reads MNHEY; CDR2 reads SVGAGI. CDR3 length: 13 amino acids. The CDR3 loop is CASGLDSSYEQYF. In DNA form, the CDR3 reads TGTGCCAGCGGGCTGGACAGCTCCTACGAGCAGTACTTC.

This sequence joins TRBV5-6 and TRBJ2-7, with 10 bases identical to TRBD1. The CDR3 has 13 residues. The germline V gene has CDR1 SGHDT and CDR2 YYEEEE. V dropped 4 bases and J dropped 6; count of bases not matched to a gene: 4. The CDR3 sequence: CASSQGTGVEQYF. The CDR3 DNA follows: TGTGCCAGCAGCCAAGGGACAGGGGTCGAGCAGTACTTC.

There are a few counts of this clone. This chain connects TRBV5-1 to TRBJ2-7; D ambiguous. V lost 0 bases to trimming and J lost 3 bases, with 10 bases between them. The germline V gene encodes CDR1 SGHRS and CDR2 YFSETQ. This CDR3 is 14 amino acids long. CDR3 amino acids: CASSLEQTFYEQYF. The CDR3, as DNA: TGCGCCAGCAGCTTGGAACAAACCTTCTACGAGCAGTACTTC.

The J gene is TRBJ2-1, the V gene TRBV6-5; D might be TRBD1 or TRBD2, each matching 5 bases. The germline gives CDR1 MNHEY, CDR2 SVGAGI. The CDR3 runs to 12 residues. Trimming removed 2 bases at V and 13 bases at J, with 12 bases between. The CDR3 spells CASSYEGSRQFF. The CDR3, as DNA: TGTGCCAGCAGTTACGAGGGGAGCCGACAGTTCTTC.

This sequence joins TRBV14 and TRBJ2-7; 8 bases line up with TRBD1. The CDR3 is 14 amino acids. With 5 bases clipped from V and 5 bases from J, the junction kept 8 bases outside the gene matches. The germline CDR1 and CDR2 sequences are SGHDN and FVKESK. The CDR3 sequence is CASSLGQGSHEQYF. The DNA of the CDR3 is TGTGCCAGCAGCTTAGGACAGGGTTCCCACGAGCAGTACTTC.

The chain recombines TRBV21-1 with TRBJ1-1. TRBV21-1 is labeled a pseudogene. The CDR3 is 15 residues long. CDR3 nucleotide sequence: TGTGCCAGCAGCAAAATGGCGAGGATGAACACTGAAGCTTTCTTT. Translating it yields CASSKMARMNTEAFF.

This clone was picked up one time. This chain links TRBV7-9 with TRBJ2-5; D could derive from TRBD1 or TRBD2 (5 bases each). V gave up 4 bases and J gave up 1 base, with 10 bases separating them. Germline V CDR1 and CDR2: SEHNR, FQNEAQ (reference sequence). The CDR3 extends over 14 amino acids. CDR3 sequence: CASSYGAIQETQYF. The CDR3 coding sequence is TGTGCCAGCAGCTACGGGGCGATCCAAGAGACCCAGTACTTC.

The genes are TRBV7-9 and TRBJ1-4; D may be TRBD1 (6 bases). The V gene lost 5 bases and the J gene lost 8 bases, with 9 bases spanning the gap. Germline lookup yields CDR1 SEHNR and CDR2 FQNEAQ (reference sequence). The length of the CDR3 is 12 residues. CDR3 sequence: CASSPGTEKLFF. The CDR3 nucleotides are TGTGCCAGCAGCCCAGGGACAGAAAAACTGTTTTTT.

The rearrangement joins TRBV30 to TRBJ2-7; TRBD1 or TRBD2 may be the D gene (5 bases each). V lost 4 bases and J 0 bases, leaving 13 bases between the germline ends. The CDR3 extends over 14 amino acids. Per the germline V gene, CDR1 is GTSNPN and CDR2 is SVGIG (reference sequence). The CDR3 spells CAWTGRAHSYEQYF. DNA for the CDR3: TGTGCCTGGACGGGGCGGGCCCACTCCTACGAGCAGTACTTC.

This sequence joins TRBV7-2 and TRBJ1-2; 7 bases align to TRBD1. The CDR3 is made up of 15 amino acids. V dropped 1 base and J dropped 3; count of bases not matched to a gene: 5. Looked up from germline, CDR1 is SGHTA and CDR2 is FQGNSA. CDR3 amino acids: CASSLDRGPHYGYTF. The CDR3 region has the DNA TGTGCCAGCAGCTTAGACAGGGGCCCCCACTATGGCTACACCTTC.

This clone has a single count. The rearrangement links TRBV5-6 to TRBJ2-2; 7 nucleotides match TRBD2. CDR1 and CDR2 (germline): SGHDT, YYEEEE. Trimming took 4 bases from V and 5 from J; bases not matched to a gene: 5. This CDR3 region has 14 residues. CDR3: CASSINGRTGELFF. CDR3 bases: TGTGCCAGCAGCATAAACGGGAGGACCGGGGAGCTGTTTTTT.

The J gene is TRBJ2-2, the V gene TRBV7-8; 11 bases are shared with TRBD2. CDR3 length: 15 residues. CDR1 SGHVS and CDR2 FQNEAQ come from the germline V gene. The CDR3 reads CGAGLAEWNTGELFF. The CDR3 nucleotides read TGTGGGGCGGGACTAGCGGAGTGGAACACCGGGGAGCTGTTTTTT.

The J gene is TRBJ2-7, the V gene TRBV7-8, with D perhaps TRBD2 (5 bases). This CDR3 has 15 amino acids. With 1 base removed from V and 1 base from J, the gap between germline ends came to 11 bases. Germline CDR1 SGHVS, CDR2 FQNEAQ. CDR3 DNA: TGTGCCAGCAGCTTAGGCCCCTCGGGGTCCTACGAGCAGTACTTC. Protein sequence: CASSLGPSGSYEQYF.

The CDR3 loop is CASSISPGWTQYF. The CDR3 DNA is TGTGCCAGTAGTATCAGCCCGGGGTGGACCCAGTACTTC. This chain links TRBV19 with TRBJ2-5, with a weak D call TRBD2 (5 bases). Germline CDR1 LNHDA, CDR2 SQIVND (reference sequence). V was cut by 3 bases and J by 7 bases, with 12 bases left in between. The CDR3 consists of 13 residues.

CDR3 coding DNA: TGTGCCAGCAGCGTAGCCTCCGGGACTAGCTTCCCCCCGTCCTACAATGAGCAGTTCTTC. Translation gives CASSVASGTSFPPSYNEQFF. The chain couples TRBV9 to TRBJ2-1; 9 nucleotides agree with TRBD2. Germline-derived CDR1 and CDR2 are SGDLS and YYNGEE. The trim removed 0 bases at V and 1 base at J, leaving 14 bases unmatched. This CDR3 spans 20 amino acids.

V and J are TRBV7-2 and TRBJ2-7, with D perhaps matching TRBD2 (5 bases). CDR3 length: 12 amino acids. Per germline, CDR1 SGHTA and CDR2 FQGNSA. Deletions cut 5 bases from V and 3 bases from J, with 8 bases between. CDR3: CASSDRGYEQYF. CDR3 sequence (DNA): TGTGCCAGCAGCGACCGGGGCTACGAGCAGTACTTC. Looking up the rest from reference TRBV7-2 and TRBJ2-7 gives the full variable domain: GAGVSQSPSNKVTEKGKDVELRCDPISGHTALYWYRQSLGQGLEFLIYFQGNSAPDKSGLPSDRFSAERTGGSVSTLTIQRTQQEDSAVYLCASSDRGYEQYFGPGTRLTVT.

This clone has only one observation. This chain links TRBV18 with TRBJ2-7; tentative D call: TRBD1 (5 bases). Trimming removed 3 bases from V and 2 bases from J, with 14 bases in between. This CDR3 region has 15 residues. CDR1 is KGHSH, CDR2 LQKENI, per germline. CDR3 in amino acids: CASSPQDSGTYEQYF. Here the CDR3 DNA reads TGTGCCAGCTCACCCCAAGACAGTGGCACCTACGAGCAGTACTTC.

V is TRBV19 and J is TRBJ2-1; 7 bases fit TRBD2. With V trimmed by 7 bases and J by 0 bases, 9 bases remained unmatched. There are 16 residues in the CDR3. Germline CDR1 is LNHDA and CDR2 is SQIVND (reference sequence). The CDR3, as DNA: TGTGCCAGTACCCGGACTAGTCGCGGCTCCTACAATGAGCAGTTCTTC. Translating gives CASTRTSRGSYNEQFF.

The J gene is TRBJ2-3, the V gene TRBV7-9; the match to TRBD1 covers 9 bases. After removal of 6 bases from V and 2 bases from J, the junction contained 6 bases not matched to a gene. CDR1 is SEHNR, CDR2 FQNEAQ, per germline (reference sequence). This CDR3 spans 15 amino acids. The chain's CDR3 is CASRPGQGTTDTQYF. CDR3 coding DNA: TGTGCCAGCAGACCGGGACAGGGCACCACAGATACGCAGTATTTT.